This is a list of T cell receptor beta chains from one sample in a study of cytomegalovirus exposure and HLA in healthy donors. This table comes from immunoSEQ multiplex PCR, and its TCRdb copy is limited to in-frame clones, with some not included. Here the sample spans over 150,000 clones, 60% to 80% being singletons. The sequenced material came from PBMCs. The receptor source for this set is a woman between 50 and 59 years old in good health and CMV-seropositive. The CDR3 runs from the conserved cysteine through the conserved F or W. A D gene is named only where the DNA matches it firmly. Rows give clone size only sometimes, using once, few, many, or a class for an expanded clone.

D gene: TRBD2; clone size: NA; J gene: TRBJ2-5; V gene: TRBV2; CDR3 DNA: TGTGCCAGTGAGGGGGGACTAGCGGGGGCTCAAGAGACCCAGTACTTC; CDR3 protein: CASEGGLAGAQETQYF
D gene: NA; clone size: NA; J gene: TRBJ2-3; V gene: TRBV6-6; CDR3 DNA: TGTGCCAGCAACCTTAGCGGAGACACAGATACGCAGTATTTT; CDR3 protein: CASNLSGDTDTQYF
D gene: NA; clone size: NA; J gene: TRBJ2-3; V gene: TRBV2; CDR3 DNA: TGTGCCAGCAGTGACGAGACTACCACAGATACGCAGTATTTT; CDR3 protein: CASSDETTTDTQYF
D gene: NA; clone size: NA; J gene: TRBJ1-6; V gene: TRBV13; CDR3 DNA: TGTGCCAGCAGCTCCCGCGGGGCTCTTTCACCCCTCCACTTT; CDR3 protein: CASSSRGALSPLHF
D gene: NA; clone size: few; J gene: TRBJ2-1; V gene: TRBV7-9; CDR3 DNA: TGTGCCAGCAGGCCAACAGGGTCGGGGAGAGGTGACAATGAGCAGTTCTTC; CDR3 protein: CASRPTGSGRGDNEQFF
D gene: TRBD1; clone size: NA; J gene: TRBJ2-7; V gene: TRBV5-4; CDR3 DNA: TGTGCCAGCAGCTTGGGACAGGGGATTTACGAGCAGTACTTC; CDR3 protein: CASSLGQGIYEQYF
D gene: TRBD1; clone size: NA; J gene: TRBJ1-6; V gene: TRBV30; CDR3 DNA: TGTGCCTGGAGTGTACAGGGGGCCTTCCTCTCCTATAATTCACCCCTCCACTTT; CDR3 protein: CAWSVQGAFLSYNSPLHF
D gene: TRBD1; clone size: once; J gene: TRBJ1-1; V gene: TRBV25-1; CDR3 DNA: TGTGCCAGCATCGGGACAGGGGCTTTGACTGAAGCTTTCTTT; CDR3 protein: CASIGTGALTEAFF
D gene: NA; clone size: once; J gene: TRBJ2-1; V gene: TRBV30; CDR3 DNA: TGTGCCTGGATTCGCCCATCAGGGGCCTACAATGAGCAGTTCTTC; CDR3 protein: CAWIRPSGAYNEQFF
D gene: NA; clone size: few; J gene: TRBJ2-3; V gene: TRBV27; CDR3 DNA: TGTGCCAGCAGTTTAGTCGTGGAGCCAGGGAACACAGATACGCAGTATTTT; CDR3 protein: CASSLVVEPGNTDTQYF
D gene: NA; clone size: NA; J gene: TRBJ2-3; V gene: TRBV7-9; CDR3 DNA: TGTGCCAGCAGCCCGTTCGGGGGATCCACAGATACGCAGTATTTT; CDR3 protein: CASSPFGGSTDTQYF
D gene: NA; clone size: few; J gene: TRBJ2-7; V gene: TRBV29-1; CDR3 DNA: TGCAGCGTCACCCCTAGCTCCTACGAGCAGTACTTC; CDR3 protein: CSVTPSSYEQYF
D gene: NA; clone size: NA; J gene: TRBJ2-2; V gene: TRBV27; CDR3 DNA: TGTGCCAGCAGACGGGGACAGAACACCGGGGAGCTGTTTTTT; CDR3 protein: CASRRGQNTGELFF
D gene: NA; clone size: NA; J gene: TRBJ2-5; V gene: TRBV19; CDR3 DNA: TGTGCCAGTGGCCAACTGACTCAAGAGACCCAGTACTTC; CDR3 protein: CASGQLTQETQYF
D gene: TRBD1; clone size: NA; J gene: TRBJ1-1; V gene: TRBV25-1; CDR3 DNA: TGTGCCAGCATCCGACAGGGGGCTATGAACACTGAAGCTTTCTTT; CDR3 protein: CASIRQGAMNTEAFF
D gene: TRBD2; clone size: few; J gene: TRBJ2-7; V gene: TRBV11-2; CDR3 DNA: TGTGCCAGCAGCTTAGAGCGGGGGGAAAACTACGAGCAGTACTTC; CDR3 protein: CASSLERGENYEQYF
D gene: NA; clone size: NA; J gene: TRBJ1-4; V gene: TRBV4-1; CDR3 DNA: TGCGCCAGCAGCCAAGAACAAGGGGGTGAAAAACTGTTTTTT; CDR3 protein: CASSQEQGGEKLFF
D gene: TRBD1; clone size: NA; J gene: TRBJ1-2; V gene: TRBV5-1; CDR3 DNA: TGCGCCAGCAGCTTAGAGGGACAGGGTGCCTATGGCTACACCTTC; CDR3 protein: CASSLEGQGAYGYTF
D gene: NA; clone size: NA; J gene: TRBJ1-4; V gene: TRBV18; CDR3 DNA: TGTGCCAGCTCACCAAGCACCTTCGGGGAAAAACTGTTTTTT; CDR3 protein: CASSPSTFGEKLFF
D gene: TRBD1; clone size: once; J gene: TRBJ1-2; V gene: TRBV27; CDR3 DNA: TGTGCCAGCAGAGGGACAGGGGGCTATGGCTACACCTTC; CDR3 protein: CASRGTGGYGYTF
D gene: TRBD1; clone size: NA; J gene: TRBJ1-2; V gene: TRBV29-1; CDR3 DNA: TGCAGCGTTGCCGGGACAGGGGGCCTGGGCTACACCTTC; CDR3 protein: CSVAGTGGLGYTF
D gene: NA; clone size: NA; J gene: TRBJ1-6; V gene: TRBV4-1; CDR3 DNA: TGCGCCAGCAGCCCCCGGGACACGAGCTCCCATAATTCACCCCTCCACTTT; CDR3 protein: CASSPRDTSSHNSPLHF
D gene: NA; clone size: NA; J gene: TRBJ1-2; V gene: TRBV14; CDR3 DNA: TGTGCCAGCAGCCTAAATCGGGGGGACTATGGCTACACCTTC; CDR3 protein: CASSLNRGDYGYTF
D gene: TRBD1; clone size: NA; J gene: TRBJ1-3; V gene: TRBV11-2; CDR3 DNA: TGTGCCAGCAGCGTGGACAGGGGGCCTGGAAACACCATATATTTT; CDR3 protein: CASSVDRGPGNTIYF